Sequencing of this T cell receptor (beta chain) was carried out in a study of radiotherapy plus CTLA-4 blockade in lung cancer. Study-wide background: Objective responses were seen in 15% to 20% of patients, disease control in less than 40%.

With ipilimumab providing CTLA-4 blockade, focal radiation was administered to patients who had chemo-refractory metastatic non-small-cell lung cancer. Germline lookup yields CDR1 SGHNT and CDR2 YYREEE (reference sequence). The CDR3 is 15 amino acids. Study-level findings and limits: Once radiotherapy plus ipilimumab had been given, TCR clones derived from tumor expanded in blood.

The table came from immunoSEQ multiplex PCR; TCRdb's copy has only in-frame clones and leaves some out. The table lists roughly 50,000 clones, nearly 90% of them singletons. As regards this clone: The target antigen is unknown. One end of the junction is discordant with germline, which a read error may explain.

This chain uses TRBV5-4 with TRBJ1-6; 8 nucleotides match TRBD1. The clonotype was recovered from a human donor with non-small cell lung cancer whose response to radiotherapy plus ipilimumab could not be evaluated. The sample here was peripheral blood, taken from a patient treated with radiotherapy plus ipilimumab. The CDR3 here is CASSFKDREHSPPHF. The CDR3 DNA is TGTGCCAGCAGCTTTAAGGACAGGGAGCATTCACCCCCCCACTTT.